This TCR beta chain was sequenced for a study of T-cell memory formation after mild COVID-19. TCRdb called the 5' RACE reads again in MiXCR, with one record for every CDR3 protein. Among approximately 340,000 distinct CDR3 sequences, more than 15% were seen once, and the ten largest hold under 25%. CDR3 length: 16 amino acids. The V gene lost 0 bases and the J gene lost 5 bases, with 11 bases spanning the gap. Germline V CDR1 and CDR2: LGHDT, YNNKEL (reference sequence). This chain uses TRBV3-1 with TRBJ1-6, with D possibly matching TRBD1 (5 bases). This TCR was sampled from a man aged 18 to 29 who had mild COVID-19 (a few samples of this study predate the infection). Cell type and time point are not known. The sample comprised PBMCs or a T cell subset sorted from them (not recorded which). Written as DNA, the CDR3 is TGTGCCAGCAGCCAAGATGCAGGGCACGATAATTCACCCCTCCACTTT. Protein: CASSQDAGHDNSPLHF.